Listed below are T cell receptor beta chains from one sample, sequenced in a study of T cell responses to AZD1222 COVID-19 vaccine. Clones were read by immunoSEQ multiplex PCR, and TCRdb kept only the in-frame ones, dropping some. The sample has over 85,000 clones; nearly 90% are singletons. Sequencing used peripheral blood, obtained on day 0 of AZD1222 vaccination. All receptors derive from an adult in good health. CDR3s include the opening cysteine and the closing phenylalanine or tryptophan. The D gene is left open where the match is weak. Clone size, where shown, is once, few, many, or a class for clones that have expanded.

v_call	clone_size	d_call	j_call	cdr3_aa	cdr3_nt
TRBV3-1/TRBV3-2	NA	NA	TRBJ1-6	CASSQDGGRNSPLHF	TGTGCCAGCAGCCAAGATGGGGGTCGGAATTCACCCCTCCACTTT
TRBV6-1	once	NA	TRBJ1-2	CASSDRGWGYTF	TGTGCCAGCAGTGACAGGGGTTGGGGCTACACCTTC
TRBV7-2	NA	NA	TRBJ1-5	CASRLVHAGNQPQHF	TGTGCCAGCAGACTTGTACATGCCGGCAATCAGCCCCAGCATTTT
TRBV15	NA	NA	TRBJ1-3	CATSRDFAGSGNTIYF	TGTGCCACCAGCAGAGACTTCGCCGGGTCTGGAAACACCATATATTTT
TRBV2	NA	NA	TRBJ2-7	CASSVVYEQYF	TGTGCCAGCAGTGTGGTCTACGAGCAGTACTTC
TRBV5-1	NA	NA	TRBJ2-1	CASSRTSGSPYNEQFF	TGCGCCAGCAGCCGGACGAGCGGCAGCCCCTACAATGAGCAGTTCTTC
TRBV6-5	NA	NA	TRBJ1-5	CASSSQLGDQPQHF	TGTGCCAGCAGTTCCCAACTAGGGGATCAGCCCCAGCATTTT
TRBV7-2	NA	NA	TRBJ1-3	CASTDGWSIYF	TGTGCCAGCACCGACGGGTGGAGCATATATTTT
TRBV27	NA	TRBD2	TRBJ2-3	CASSIVGVGVGGSTDTQYF	TGTGCCAGCAGTATTGTGGGGGTGGGGGTCGGGGGGAGCACAGATACGCAGTATTTT
TRBV19	NA	NA	TRBJ1-1	CASKTLDTEAFF	TGTGCCAGTAAAACGCTGGACACTGAAGCTTTCTTT